This TCR beta chain was sequenced for a study of shared clonotypes between healthy human individuals. This clone was observed many times. The CDR3 is 11 amino acids. Germline CDR1 and CDR2: GTSNPN and SVGIG (reference sequence). Trimming took 5 bases from V and 0 from J, leaving 4 bases between them. Several immunoSEQ plates held equal portions of the genomic DNA taken from each subset. The method was immunoSEQ multiplex PCR; TCRdb's version includes in-frame clones alone and lacks a portion of them. The table lists some 2 million clones, 95% of them singletons. Recent vaccinations or acute infections were absent in the healthy HIV-negative adult donors. Caucasian adults living in Nashville, Tennessee, provided all samples.

The TCR sequence derives from a man between 18 and 29 years old in good health. Sequencing was performed on naive CD4+ T cells sorted from blood. Subset: CD45RA+ positively selected. The chain recombines TRBV30 with TRBJ1-1, with D uncertain. The CDR3 reads CAWQLNTEAFF. The CDR3 region has the DNA TGTGCCTGGCAGTTGAACACTGAAGCTTTCTTT.